A single sample gave rise to the 24 T cell receptor beta chains below, sequenced in a study of blood T cell repertoires in COVID-19. Profiling relied on immunoSEQ multiplex PCR, and the TCRdb table lists in-frame clones only, not all of them. The sample lists over 250,000 clones, about 85% occurring once. The specimen was PBMCs or T cells enriched from blood (not recorded which). The origin of the receptors is a woman in her fifties or sixties who had recovered from COVID-19.

The V and J genes are TRBV28 and TRBJ2-7, with 8 bases identical to TRBD1. This CDR3 is built from 12 residues. V dropped 8 bases and J dropped 6; count of bases not matched to a gene: 6. Germline lookup yields CDR1 MDHEN and CDR2 SYDVKM. The CDR3 bases are TGTGCCAGCTATGACAGGGGCATCGAGCAGTACTTC. Encoded protein: CASYDRGIEQYF.

The chain couples TRBV11-1 to TRBJ2-6; no clear D gene. The CDR3 covers 13 residues. V lost 7 bases, J lost 6 bases, and 10 bases lay in between. Germline lookup yields CDR1 SGHAT and CDR2 FQDESV (reference sequence). CDR3 DNA: TGTGCCAGCACGCACGGAGCGGCCAACGTCCTGACTTTC. It codes for CASTHGAANVLTF.

A note on this clone: Mismatch with germline at one junction end may stem from a read error. The chain links TRBV7-7 to TRBJ1-4, with 8 positions matching TRBD1. Germline lookup yields CDR1 SSHAT and CDR2 FNYEAQ (reference sequence). The CDR3 consists of 15 residues. CDR3 in amino acids: CASSPLTGDTEKLFF. The CDR3, as DNA: TGTGCTAGCAGCCCCCTGACAGGGGACACTGAAAAACTGTTTTTT.

This chain joins TRBV4-3 and TRBJ1-5; tentative D call: TRBD1 (5 bases). Deletions cut 3 bases from V and 1 base from J, with 10 bases between. The CDR3 sequence is 15 residues long. From germline, CDR1 is LGHNA and CDR2 YSLEER. CDR3 sequence (DNA): TGCGCCAGCAGCCAGGACGGGGGAAGCAATCAGCCCCAGCATTTT. The encoded protein is CASSQDGGSNQPQHF.

The chain is built from TRBV2 and TRBJ1-6; TRBD1 agrees at 7 bases. V shed 5 bases, J shed 6 bases, and the junction held 4 bases outside the gene matches. Germline assignment: CDR1 SNHLY and CDR2 FYNNEI. This CDR3 region has 14 residues. The CDR3 bases are TGTGCCAGCAGTACCGACAGGGTTAATTCACCCCTCCACTTT. Protein product: CASSTDRVNSPLHF. The whole variable domain, filled in from reference TRBV2 and TRBJ1-6, reads EPEVTQTPSHQVTQMGQEVILRCVPISNHLYFYWYRQILGQKVEFLVSFYNNEISEKSEIFDDQFSVERPDGSNFTLKIRSTKLEDSAMYFCASSTDRVNSPLHFGNGTRLTVT.

The chain combines TRBV5-6 with TRBJ1-3; possibly TRBD1 for D (5 bases). This CDR3 region has 17 residues. V was trimmed by 0 bases and J by 4 bases, leaving 17 bases between them. Germline lookup yields CDR1 SGHDT and CDR2 YYEEEE. The CDR3 bases are TGTGCCAGCAGCTTGGGTGGGTCGCGCCAGGGAGGAAACACCATATATTTT. This codes for CASSLGGSRQGGNTIYF.

This clone was seen a single time. The chain employs TRBV7-6 and TRBJ2-2; possible D gene TRBD2, 6 bases. The germline gives CDR1 SGHVS, CDR2 FNYEAQ. The CDR3 spans 16 residues. Trimming took off 2 bases at V and 5 bases at J, with 15 bases between the two ends. The CDR3 sequence is CASSLITGRGTGELFF. Written as DNA, the CDR3 is TGTGCCAGCAGCTTAATTACCGGGAGAGGTACCGGGGAGCTGTTTTTT.

A single count supports this clone. The V and J genes are TRBV4-2 and TRBJ1-4, with TRBD1 matching 8 bases. This CDR3 is 15 amino acids long. With 3 bases clipped from V and 4 bases from J, the junction kept 4 bases outside the gene matches. The germline CDR1 and CDR2 sequences are LGHNA and YNFKEQ. As DNA, the CDR3 is TGTGCCAGCAGCCAGGGGGACAGGAATAATGAAAAACTGTTTTTT. This gives the protein CASSQGDRNNEKLFF.

This chain uses TRBV7-9 with TRBJ2-1; 12 bases are a match to TRBD2. Germline-derived CDR1 and CDR2 are SEHNR and FQNEAQ (reference sequence). Losses at the gene ends were 5 bases for V and 7 bases for J; bases not matched to a gene: 6. This CDR3 has 15 residues. The CDR3 bases are TGTGCCAGCAGCCGCGGACTAGCGGGATTAAATGAGCAGTTCTTC. Translated, it gives CASSRGLAGLNEQFF.

The rearrangement links TRBV24-1 to TRBJ2-3; 9 positions agree with TRBD2. Trimming took 7 bases from V and 6 from J; bases not matched to a gene: 7. From germline, CDR1 is KGHDR and CDR2 SFDVKD. CDR3 length equals 14 residues. The CDR3 sequence: CATSYSGSGDTQYF. CDR3 coding DNA: TGTGCCACCAGCTATAGCGGGAGTGGGGATACGCAGTATTTT.

This clone was recorded a few times. The chain couples TRBV5-8 to TRBJ1-5; TRBD1 might be the D (6 bases). V was shortened by 4 bases and J by 6 bases, with 14 bases between the two germline ends. The CDR3 is made up of 14 amino acids. Germline V CDR1 and CDR2: SGHTS, YDEGEE. This CDR3 reads CASSREGGFQPQHF. The CDR3 bases are TGTGCCAGCAGCCGGGAGGGGGGCTTTCAGCCCCAGCATTTT.

This chain uses TRBV3-1 (or the pseudogene TRBV3-2) with TRBJ2-7, with 9 bases fitting TRBD1. V was pared by 1 base and J by 2 bases, with 3 bases of the junction left unmatched. CDR3 length: 15 amino acids. The germline gives CDR1 LGHDT, CDR2 YNNKEL (reference sequence). Here the CDR3 reads CASSQAGQGTYEQYF. Here the CDR3 DNA reads TGTGCCAGCAGCCAAGCTGGACAGGGGACCTACGAGCAGTACTTC.

The rearrangement joins TRBV19 to TRBJ2-5; D is possibly TRBD2 (6 bases). Germline CDR1 reads LNHDA; CDR2 reads SQIVND (reference sequence). CDR3 length: 18 residues. V was trimmed by 5 bases and J by 4 bases, leaving 26 bases between them. The CDR3 DNA follows: TGTGCCAGTAGTCCACTTTATATGGGCGGGAACTTACTAGAGACCCAGTACTTC. Translation: CASSPLYMGGNLLETQYF.

This clone turned up a few times. This chain uses TRBV18 with TRBJ1-2, with TRBD1 as a possible D gene (6 bases). Germline-derived CDR1 and CDR2 are KGHSH and LQKENI. The CDR3 extends over 19 amino acids. V was shortened by 1 base and J by 0 bases, with 21 bases between the two germline ends. The CDR3 DNA is TGTGCCAGCTCACCACTTGGGATCAGCCAAGGGGGGGCTAACTATGGCTACACCTTC. Translation gives CASSPLGISQGGANYGYTF.

The chain uses TRBV5-1 and TRBJ2-5; 7 bases line up with TRBD2. The ends lost 5 bases at V and 5 bases at J; junction bases unmatched: 15. The CDR3 loop spans 16 amino acids. Per germline, CDR1 SGHRS and CDR2 YFSETQ. The CDR3 reads CASSPAPTGGGETQYF. The CDR3 DNA reads as TGCGCCAGCAGTCCCGCTCCTACGGGAGGTGGGGAGACCCAGTACTTC.

The sample holds one count of this clone. The chain couples TRBV4-1 to TRBJ1-1, with TRBD1 identical over 8 bases. Germline lookup yields CDR1 MGHRA and CDR2 YSYEKL. V trimming: 5 bases; J trimming: 8 bases; junction bases outside the gene matches: 4. The CDR3 extends over 12 amino acids. In DNA form, the CDR3 reads TGCGCCAGCAGCAACAGGGGGGCCGAAGCTTTCTTT. Its protein is CASSNRGAEAFF.

The chain employs TRBV29-1 and TRBJ2-7; 10 positions match TRBD2. CDR3 length: 14 amino acids. The junction had 8 bases not matched to a gene; V was cut back by 2 bases and J by 7 bases. In germline, CDR1 is SQVTM, CDR2 ANQGSEA. CDR3 residues: CSVETAGGLGEQYF. DNA for the CDR3: TGCAGCGTTGAAACAGCGGGAGGGCTGGGGGAGCAGTACTTC.

The rearrangement links TRBV18 to TRBJ2-5; D may be TRBD2 (6 bases). Germline loops: CDR1 KGHSH, CDR2 LQKENI. V lost 1 base, J lost 4 bases, and 13 bases lay in between. CDR3 length equals 15 residues. CDR3 coding DNA: TGTGCCAGCTCACCACTCGGGGGTTTCGTAGAGACCCAGTACTTC. This encodes CASSPLGGFVETQYF.

The gene calls are TRBV9 and TRBJ1-3, with 7 bases identical to TRBD1. V gave up 0 bases and J gave up 4 bases; unmatched junction bases: 10. CDR1 is SGDLS and CDR2 is YYNGEE in the germline V gene. This CDR3 spans 17 amino acids. This CDR3 is CASSVAAGGSLGNTIYF. The CDR3 DNA sequence: TGTGCCAGCAGCGTAGCGGCAGGGGGGTCTCTCGGAAACACCATATATTTT.

CDR3 bases: TGCGCCAGCAGCTTGGGGACAGGGATTTCACCCCTCCACTTT. Translating it yields CASSLGTGISPLHF. The V call is TRBV5-1, the J call TRBJ1-6; 8 bases map to TRBD1. From germline, CDR1 is SGHRS and CDR2 YFSETQ. The CDR3 contains 14 residues. Trimming at V came to 0 bases and at J to 9 bases, leaving 2 bases not matched to a gene.

About this clone: Other DNA sequences within the sample encode an identical CDR3. This chain connects TRBV5-6 to TRBJ1-5, with D possibly TRBD1 on 6 matching bases. From germline, CDR1 is SGHDT and CDR2 YYEEEE. Deletions cut 4 bases from V and 0 bases from J, with 11 bases between. The CDR3 is made up of 15 amino acids. CDR3 DNA: TGTGCCAGCAGCCCGGACAGAGGTAGCAATCAGCCCCAGCATTTT. Translating it yields CASSPDRGSNQPQHF.

The chain couples TRBV15 to TRBJ1-4, with a tentative D call TRBD1 (5 bases). This CDR3 contains 15 residues. V was shortened by 8 bases and J by 0 bases, with 13 bases between the two germline ends. Germline values: CDR1 LNHNV, CDR2 YYDKDF (reference sequence). The CDR3 bases are TGTGCCACCGGGGGTCGGGGGACAACTAATGAAAAACTGTTTTTT. Translated, it gives CATGGRGTTNEKLFF.

The chain couples TRBV4-3 to TRBJ2-5; TRBD1 might be the D (5 bases). V shed 1 base and J shed 1 base, with 10 bases lying between them. The CDR3 sequence is 15 residues long. From germline, CDR1 is LGHNA and CDR2 YSLEER. In nucleotides, the CDR3 is TGCGCCAGCAGCCAAGGCCGGCAGGGCCAAGAGACCCAGTACTTC. Its translation is CASSQGRQGQETQYF.

The rearrangement uses TRBV6-4 and TRBJ2-1, with 7 bases aligning to TRBD2. Germline lookup yields CDR1 MRHNA and CDR2 SNTAGT. The CDR3 sequence is 14 residues long. The V gene end was trimmed by 4 bases and the J gene end by 7 bases; junction bases not matched to a gene: 7. In DNA form, the CDR3 reads TGTGCCAGCAGTGTTACTAGCGAGGGAAATGAGCAGTTCTTC. Protein product: CASSVTSEGNEQFF.